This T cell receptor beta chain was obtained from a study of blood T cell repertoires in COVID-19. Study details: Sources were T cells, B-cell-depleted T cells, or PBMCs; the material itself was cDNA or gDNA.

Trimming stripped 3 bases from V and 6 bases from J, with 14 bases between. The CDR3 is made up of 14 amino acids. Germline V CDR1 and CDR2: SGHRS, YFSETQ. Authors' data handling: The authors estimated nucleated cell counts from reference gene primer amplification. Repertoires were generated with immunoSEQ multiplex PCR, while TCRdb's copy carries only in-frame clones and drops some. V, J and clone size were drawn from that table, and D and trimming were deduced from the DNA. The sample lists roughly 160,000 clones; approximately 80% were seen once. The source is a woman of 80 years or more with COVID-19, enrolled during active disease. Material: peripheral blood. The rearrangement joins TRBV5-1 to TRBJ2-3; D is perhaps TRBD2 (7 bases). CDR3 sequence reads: CASSSRGQDDTQYF. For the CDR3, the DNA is TGCGCCAGCAGCTCGCGGGGGCAAGACGATACGCAGTATTTT.